This T cell receptor beta chain was obtained from a study of T cells in Graves' hyperthyroidism and ophthalmopathy. Study results and limitations: The majority of expanded thyroid clonotypes above 0.001 also appeared in blood. In the analysis, a 13 V-J model separated ophthalmopathy from stable hyperthyroidism. The model identified upcoming ophthalmopathy a median approximately six months ahead of onset.

Note on this clonotype: Its antigen is undetermined.

Germline CDR1 LGHNA, CDR2 YNFKEQ. The CDR3 is 15 residues long. The V gene lost 1 base and the J gene lost 7 bases, with 16 bases spanning the gap. TCR beta CDR3 regions were amplified from RNA transcripts. Researchers ran a first-round RT-PCR on the TCR CDR3 using the HTBI primer set. TCRdb recomputed calls from the multiplex PCR reads with MiXCR, one row per CDR3 protein. This table has about 420,000 distinct CDR3 sequences, around 14% appearing once. Recently diagnosed hyperthyroidism of less than 2 months' duration affected patients aged 18 to 65. This rearrangement joins TRBV4-2 to TRBJ2-5, with D perhaps matching TRBD2 (5 bases). Sequenced input: blood. The clonotype was recovered from a woman aged 18-29 years with Graves' hyperthyroidism. For the CDR3, the DNA is TGTGCCAGCAGCCAAGGGCTAGAGAGGGCAACGACCCAGTACTTC. This codes for CASSQGLERATTQYF.